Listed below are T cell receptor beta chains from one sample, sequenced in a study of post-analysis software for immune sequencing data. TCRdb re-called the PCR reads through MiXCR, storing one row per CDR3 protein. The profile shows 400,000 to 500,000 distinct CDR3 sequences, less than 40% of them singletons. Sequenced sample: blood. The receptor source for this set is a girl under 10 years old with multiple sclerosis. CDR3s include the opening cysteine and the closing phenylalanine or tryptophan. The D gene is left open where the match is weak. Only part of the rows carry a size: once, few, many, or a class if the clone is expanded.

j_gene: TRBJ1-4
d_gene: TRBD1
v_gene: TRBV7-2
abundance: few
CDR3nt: TGTGCCAGCAGCTCCTGGACAGGGGATGAAAAACTGTTTTTT
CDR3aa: CASSSWTGDEKLFF

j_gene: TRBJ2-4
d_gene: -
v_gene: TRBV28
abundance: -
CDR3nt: TGTGCCGGATCACAGGGCCCCGGGCAGTACTTC
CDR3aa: CAGSQGPGQYF

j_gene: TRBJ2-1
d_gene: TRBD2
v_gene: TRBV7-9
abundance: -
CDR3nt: TGTGCCAGCATCCTTACTAGCGGGTCCTACAATGAGCAGTTCTTC
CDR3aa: CASILTSGSYNEQFF

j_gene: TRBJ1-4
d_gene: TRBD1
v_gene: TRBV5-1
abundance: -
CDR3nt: TGCGCCAGCAGCTTAATACAGGGGACAAGGGCGTCTAATGAAAAACTGTTTTTT
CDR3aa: CASSLIQGTRASNEKLFF

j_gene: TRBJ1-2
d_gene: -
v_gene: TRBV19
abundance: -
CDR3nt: TGTGCCAGTAGAGCCCTCGGACGGCAGACACTATTTAACTATGGCTACACCTTC
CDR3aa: CASRALGRQTLFNYGYTF

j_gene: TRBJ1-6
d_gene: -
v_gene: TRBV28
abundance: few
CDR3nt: TGTGCCAGCAGTCACGACAGCCCTAATTCACCCCTCCACTTT
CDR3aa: CASSHDSPNSPLHF

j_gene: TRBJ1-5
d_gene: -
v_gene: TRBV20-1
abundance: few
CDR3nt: TGCAGTGCTGCCGCAGGGGTACGGAGCAATCAGCCCCAGCATTTT
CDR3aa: CSAAAGVRSNQPQHF

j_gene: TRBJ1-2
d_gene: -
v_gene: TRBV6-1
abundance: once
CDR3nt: TGTGCCAGCAGTGAAAGGGCCGACGTCTATGGCTACACCTTC
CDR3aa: CASSERADVYGYTF

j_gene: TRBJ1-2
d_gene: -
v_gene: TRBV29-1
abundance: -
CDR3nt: TGCAGCGTTGTGGGATCCGGGAGGGGCTACACCTTC
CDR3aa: CSVVGSGRGYTF

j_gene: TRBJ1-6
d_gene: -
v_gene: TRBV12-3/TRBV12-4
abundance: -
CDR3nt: TGTGCCAGCAGTTCGGCACAGTCTAATTCACCCCTCCACTTT
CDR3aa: CASSSAQSNSPLHF

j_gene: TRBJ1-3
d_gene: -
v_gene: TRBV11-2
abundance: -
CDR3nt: TGTGCCAGCAGCTTAGATTTGGGAAACACCATATATTTT
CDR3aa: CASSLDLGNTIYF

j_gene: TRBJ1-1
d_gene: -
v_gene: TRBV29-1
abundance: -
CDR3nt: TGCAGCGTTGGGGGGACGTCGAACACTGAAGCTTTCTTT
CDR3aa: CSVGGTSNTEAFF

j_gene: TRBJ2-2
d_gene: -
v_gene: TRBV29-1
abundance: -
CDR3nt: TGCAGCGTTGAAGATCGGCCAGGGAGAACCGGGGAGCTGTTTTTT
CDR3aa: CSVEDRPGRTGELFF

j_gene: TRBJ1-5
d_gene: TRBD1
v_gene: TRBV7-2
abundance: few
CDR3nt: TGTGCCAGCAGCTCTAGGGGGCAACAGCCCCAGCATTTT
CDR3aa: CASSSRGQQPQHF

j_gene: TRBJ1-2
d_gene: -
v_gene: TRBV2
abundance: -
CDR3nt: TGTGCCAGCAGTGAACAGGGGTACTATGGCTACACCTTC
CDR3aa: CASSEQGYYGYTF

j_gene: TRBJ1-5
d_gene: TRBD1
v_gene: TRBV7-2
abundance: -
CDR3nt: TGTGCCAGCAGCTTAGATACAGGGGGCGCTTACAATCAGCCCCAGCATTTT
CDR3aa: CASSLDTGGAYNQPQHF

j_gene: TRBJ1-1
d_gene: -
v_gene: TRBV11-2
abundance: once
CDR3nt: TGTGCCAGCAGCCAGCTTAAGGGCGGGGGGAGTGATCTAAGGAGAAATGAAGCTTTCTTT
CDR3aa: CASSQLKGGGSDLRRNEAFF

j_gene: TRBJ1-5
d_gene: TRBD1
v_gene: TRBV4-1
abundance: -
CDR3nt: TGCACCAGCAGCCAAGAAGGGGGCGCGGGGAATCAGCCCCAGCATTTT
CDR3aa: CTSSQEGGAGNQPQHF

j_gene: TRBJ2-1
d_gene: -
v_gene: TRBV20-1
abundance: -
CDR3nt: TGCAGTGCTAGAGTTCGGAGCTCCTACAATGAGCAGTTCTTC
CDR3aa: CSARVRSSYNEQFF

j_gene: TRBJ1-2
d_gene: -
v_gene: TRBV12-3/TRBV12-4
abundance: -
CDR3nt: TGTGCCAGCAGTCCGACGAACGTCCTTTATGGCTACACCTTC
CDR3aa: CASSPTNVLYGYTF

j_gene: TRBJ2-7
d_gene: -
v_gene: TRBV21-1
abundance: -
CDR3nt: TGTGCCAGCAGCAAGTCGGGACATCGAATCCGCTACGAGCAGTACTTC
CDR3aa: CASSKSGHRIRYEQYF

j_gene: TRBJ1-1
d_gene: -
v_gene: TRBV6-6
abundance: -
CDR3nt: TGTGCCAGCAGTTACCGCCACCCGGAAGCTTTCTTT
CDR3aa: CASSYRHPEAFF

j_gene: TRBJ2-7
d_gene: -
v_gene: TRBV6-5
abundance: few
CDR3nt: TGTGCCAGCATAGGGGGGGCCTACGGGCAGTACTTC
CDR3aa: CASIGGAYGQYF

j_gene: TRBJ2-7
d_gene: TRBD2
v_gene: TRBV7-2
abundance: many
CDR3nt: TGTGCCAGCAGCTTTGATTCGGGGGGTTCTTACGAGCAGTACTTC
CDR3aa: CASSFDSGGSYEQYF

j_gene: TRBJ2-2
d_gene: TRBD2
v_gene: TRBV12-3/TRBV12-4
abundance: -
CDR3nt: TGTGCCAGCAGTCTAGCGGGACGAGTAGAGACCGGGGAGCTGTTTTTT
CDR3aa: CASSLAGRVETGELFF

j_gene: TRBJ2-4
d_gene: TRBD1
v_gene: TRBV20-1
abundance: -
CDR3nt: TGCAGTGCCGAGGACAGGGAAAACATTCAGTACTTC
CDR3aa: CSAEDRENIQYF

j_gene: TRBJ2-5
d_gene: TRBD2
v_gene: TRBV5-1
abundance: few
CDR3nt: TGCGCCAGCAGCTTGGGACTAGCGGGTCAAAAAGAGACCCAGTACTTC
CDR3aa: CASSLGLAGQKETQYF

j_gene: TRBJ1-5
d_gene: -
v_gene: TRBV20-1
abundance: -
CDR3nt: TGCAGTGCCAGACAGGATTATAGCAATCAGCCCCAGCATTTT
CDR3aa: CSARQDYSNQPQHF

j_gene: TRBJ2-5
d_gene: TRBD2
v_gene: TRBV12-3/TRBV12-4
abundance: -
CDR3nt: TGTGCCAGCAGTTCAATGACTAGCGGTCAGTACTTC
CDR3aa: CASSSMTSGQYF

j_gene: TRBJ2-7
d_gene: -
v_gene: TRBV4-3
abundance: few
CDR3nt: TGCGCCAGCAGCCAAGCCCTACTGGACTACGGGCAGTACTTC
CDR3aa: CASSQALLDYGQYF

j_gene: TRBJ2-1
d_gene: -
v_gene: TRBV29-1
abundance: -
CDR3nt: TGCAGCGTTCGGGGGCAGGGGGTCTACAATGAGCAGTTCTTC
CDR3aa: CSVRGQGVYNEQFF

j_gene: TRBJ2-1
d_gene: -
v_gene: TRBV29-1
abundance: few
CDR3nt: TGCAGCGTTGACGCCTCTAGCGCCAGCTCCTACAATGAGCAGTTCTTC
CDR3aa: CSVDASSASSYNEQFF

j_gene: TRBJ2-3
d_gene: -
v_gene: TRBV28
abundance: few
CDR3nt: TGTGCCAGCAGTTTATCGGCGGTTTTAGGGACAGATACGCAGTATTTT
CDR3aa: CASSLSAVLGTDTQYF

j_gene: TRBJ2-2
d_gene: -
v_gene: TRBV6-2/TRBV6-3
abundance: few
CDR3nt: TGTGCCAGCAGTCCAAGAGGACTATTCCCTACCTCGAGAGCCGGGGAGCTGTTTTTT
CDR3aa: CASSPRGLFPTSRAGELFF

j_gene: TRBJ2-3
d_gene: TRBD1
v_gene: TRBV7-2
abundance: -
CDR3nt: TGTGCCAGCAGCATACGGGACAGTCCAGATACGCAGTATTTT
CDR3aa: CASSIRDSPDTQYF

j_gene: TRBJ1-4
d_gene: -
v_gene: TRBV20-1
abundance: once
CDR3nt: TGCAGTGCTAGATTTGCAACTAATGAAAAACTGTTTTTT
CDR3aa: CSARFATNEKLFF

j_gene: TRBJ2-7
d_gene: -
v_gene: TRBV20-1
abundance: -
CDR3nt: TGCAGTGCTAGTGACAGGCTCTACGAGCAGTACTTC
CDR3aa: CSASDRLYEQYF

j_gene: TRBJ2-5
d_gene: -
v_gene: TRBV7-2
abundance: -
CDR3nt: TGTGCCAGCAGCTTAATCACAGAGACCCAGTACTTC
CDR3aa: CASSLITETQYF

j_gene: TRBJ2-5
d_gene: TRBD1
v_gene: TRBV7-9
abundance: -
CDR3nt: TGTGCCAGCAGCATCGGGACAGGTCAAGAGACCCAGTACTTC
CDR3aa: CASSIGTGQETQYF

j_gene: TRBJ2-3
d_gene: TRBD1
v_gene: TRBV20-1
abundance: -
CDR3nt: TGCAGTGCTAGGGGGACAGGGGTGGATACGCAGTATTTT
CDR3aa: CSARGTGVDTQYF

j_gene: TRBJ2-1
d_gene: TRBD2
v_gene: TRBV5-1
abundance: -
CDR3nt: TGCGCCAGCAGCTTCACGGGGGGGGGTTTAAATGAGCAGTTCTTC
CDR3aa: CASSFTGGGLNEQFF

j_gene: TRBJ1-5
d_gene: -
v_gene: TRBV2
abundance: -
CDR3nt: TGTGCCAGCAGTGCCTCCGGGGGAGGGGGCAATCAGCCCCAGCATTTT
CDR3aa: CASSASGGGGNQPQHF

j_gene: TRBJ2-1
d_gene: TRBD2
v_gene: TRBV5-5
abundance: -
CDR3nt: TGTGCCAGCAGCCCCTATGAGCGGGGGGTGCAGTTCTTC
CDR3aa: CASSPYERGVQFF

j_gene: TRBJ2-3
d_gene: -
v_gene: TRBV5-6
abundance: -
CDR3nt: TGTGCCAGCAGCTTTCAGAGGGGAACCAATACGCAGTATTTT
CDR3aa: CASSFQRGTNTQYF

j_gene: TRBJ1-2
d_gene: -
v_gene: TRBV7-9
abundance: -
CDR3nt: TGTGCCAGCAGCTCTAGGAGGACACGGTGGTTCTATGGCTACACCTTC
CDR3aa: CASSSRRTRWFYGYTF

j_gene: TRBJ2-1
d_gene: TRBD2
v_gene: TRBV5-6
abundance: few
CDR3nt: TGTGCCACAAGGGAGGGTGAGGGTGAGCAGTTCTTC
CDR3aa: CATREGEGEQFF

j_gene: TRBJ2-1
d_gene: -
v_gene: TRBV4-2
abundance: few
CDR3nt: TGTGCCAGCAGGCAGTACAATGAGCAGTTCTTC
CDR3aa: CASRQYNEQFF

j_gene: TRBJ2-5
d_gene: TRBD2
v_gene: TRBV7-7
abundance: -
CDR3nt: TGTGCCAGCAGCACAAATAGCGGGGGTGCGACAGAGACCCAGTACTTC
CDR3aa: CASSTNSGGATETQYF

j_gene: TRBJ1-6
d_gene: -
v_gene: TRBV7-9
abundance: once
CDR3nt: TGTGCCAGCAGCGTACGGGGGCTCCTAGGCTATAATTCACCCCTCCACTTT
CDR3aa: CASSVRGLLGYNSPLHF

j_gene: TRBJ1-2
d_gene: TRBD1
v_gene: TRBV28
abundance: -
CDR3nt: TGTGCCAGCGGAAGGGCAGGGGGAGTGGATGGCTACACCTTC
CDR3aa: CASGRAGGVDGYTF

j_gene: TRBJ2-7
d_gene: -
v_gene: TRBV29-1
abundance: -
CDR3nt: TGCAGCGTGCAAGGAATCGCCTACGAGCAGTACTTC
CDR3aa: CSVQGIAYEQYF

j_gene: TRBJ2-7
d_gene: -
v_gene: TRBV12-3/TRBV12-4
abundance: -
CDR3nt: TGTGCCAGCAGTAACACTCGACTCGAGCAGTACTTC
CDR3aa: CASSNTRLEQYF

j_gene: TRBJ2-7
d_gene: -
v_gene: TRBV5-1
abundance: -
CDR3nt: TGCGCCAGCAGCCAGGACACAGCCTCACACTACGAGCAGTACTTC
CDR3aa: CASSQDTASHYEQYF